A single sample is the source of the 18 T cell receptor beta chains below, sequenced in a study of blood T cell repertoires in COVID-19. Sequenced by immunoSEQ multiplex PCR; TCRdb stores in-frame clones only, minus some. This sample yields 250,000 to 300,000 clones, of which roughly 88% are seen a single time; 8% to 13% belongs to the top ten. Source material: peripheral blood. The receptors derive from an older woman with acute or convalescent COVID-19.

This chain joins TRBV2 and TRBJ1-5; TRBD1 is a possible D gene (6 bases). This CDR3 spans 15 amino acids. CDR1 and CDR2 from the germline V gene are SNHLY and FYNNEI. V was trimmed by 6 bases and J by 7 bases, leaving 19 bases between them. CDR3 nucleotides: TGTGCCAGCAGGGACGGCACAGGGCGAAGCCAGCCCCAGCATTTT. It encodes CASRDGTGRSQPQHF.

The gene calls are TRBV10-1 and TRBJ1-1; D possibly corresponds to TRBD1 (6 bases). There are 14 residues in the CDR3. Per germline, CDR1 WNHNN and CDR2 SYGVQD (reference sequence). The ends were cut back, 4 bases at V and 7 bases at J, with 16 bases in the middle. In DNA, the CDR3 is TGCGCCAGCAGTGCCGCAGGGGAAGGGTTTGAAGCTTTCTTT. Its translation: CASSAAGEGFEAFF.

The chain carries TRBV3-1 (or the pseudogene TRBV3-2) and TRBJ1-1, with a weak D call TRBD1 (5 bases). Germline loops: CDR1 LGHDT, CDR2 YNNKEL (reference sequence). This CDR3 is built from 15 residues. V shed 0 bases and J shed 3 bases, with 11 bases lying between them. Here the CDR3 reads CASSQDRGLDTEAFF. The CDR3 coding sequence is TGTGCCAGCAGCCAAGACCGGGGGTTGGACACTGAAGCTTTCTTT.

This clone showed up just once. The V call is TRBV5-5, the J call TRBJ2-2, with 7 nucleotides matching TRBD2. This CDR3 comprises 18 residues. Germline V lookup: CDR1 SGHKS, CDR2 YYEKEE (reference sequence). J lost 2 bases, V lost 4 bases, and 14 bases had no gene match. CDR3 in DNA: TGTGCCAGCAGCCCTAAAATTGGCGGGGGAGGAAACACCGGGGAGCTGTTTTTT. Its translation is CASSPKIGGGGNTGELFF.

This clone has just a few counts. The V call is TRBV4-2, the J call TRBJ1-3, with D maybe TRBD1 (6 bases). Germline V gene lookup returns CDR1 LGHNA and CDR2 YNFKEQ. V was cut by 0 bases and J by 0 bases, with 9 bases left in between. The CDR3 has 16 residues. The CDR3 nucleotides are TGTGCCAGCAGCCAAGAGGACAGCTACTCTGGAAACACCATATATTTT. Translated, it gives CASSQEDSYSGNTIYF.

This chain joins TRBV19 and TRBJ2-1; a weak D match, TRBD1 (6 bases). The germline CDR1 and CDR2 sequences are LNHDA and SQIVND (reference sequence). The CDR3 spans 14 residues. V lost 7 bases and J lost 6, with 16 bases in between. The CDR3 DNA follows: TGTGCCAGTAAACATTCAGGGGCGGGCAATGAGCAGTTCTTC. Translating gives CASKHSGAGNEQFF.

The V call is TRBV5-4, the J call TRBJ2-7, with 11 bases identical to TRBD2. This CDR3 contains 15 residues. Germline trimming cut 4 bases from V and 3 bases from J; bases unmatched to any gene: 6. Germline CDR1 and CDR2: SGHNT and YYREEE (reference sequence). The DNA for the CDR3 is TGTGCCAGCAGCATCTCCGGGACTAGCGGCTACGAGCAGTACTTC. Protein sequence: CASSISGTSGYEQYF.

The chain links TRBV18 to TRBJ2-1, with D maybe TRBD1 (6 bases). The V gene's germline CDR1 is KGHSH and CDR2 LQKENI. CDR3 length: 14 amino acids. V gave up 3 bases and J gave up 5 bases, with 11 bases separating them. The CDR3 loop is CASSPTQGNNEQFF. Written as DNA, the CDR3 is TGTGCCAGCTCACCGACGCAGGGGAACAATGAGCAGTTCTTC.

This clone has a single count. This chain uses TRBV12-3 or TRBV12-4 with TRBJ1-1; D uncertain. V was pared by 7 bases and J by 6 bases, with 15 bases between. The CDR3 covers 13 residues. CDR3 residues: CASTSRFNAEAFF. As DNA, the CDR3 is TGTGCCAGCACGAGTCGCTTCAACGCTGAAGCTTTCTTT.

The J gene is TRBJ2-2, the V gene TRBV3-1 (or the pseudogene TRBV3-2); 8 nucleotides align to TRBD2. The germline CDR1 and CDR2 sequences are LGHDT and YNNKEL (reference sequence). Unmatched junction bases numbered 0, after V lost 4 bases and J lost 5 bases. CDR3 length: 13 amino acids. The CDR3 bases are TGTGCCAGCAGCCTAGCGGGAACCGGGGAGCTGTTTTTT. This translates into CASSLAGTGELFF.

The V and J genes are TRBV20-1 and TRBJ1-6; no reliable D call. There are 13 residues in the CDR3. The V end was cut by 3 bases, the J end by 8 bases, with 11 bases between. The germline gives CDR1 DFQATT, CDR2 SNEGSKA (reference sequence). For the CDR3, the DNA is TGCAGTGCTAGTCCTCGAGCTGATTCACCCCTCCACTTT. It yields the protein CSASPRADSPLHF.

The J gene is TRBJ2-7, the V gene TRBV19, with D possibly TRBD2 on 6 matching bases. The CDR3 contains 14 residues. V gave up 7 bases and J gave up 0 bases, with 13 bases separating them. Looked up from germline, CDR1 is LNHDA and CDR2 is SQIVND (reference sequence). CDR3 DNA sequence: TGTGCCAGTATGCGGGACCCCAGCTCCTACGAGCAGTACTTC. Its protein product is CASMRDPSSYEQYF. Together with reference TRBV19 and TRBJ2-7, the CDR3 gives the full variable domain: DGGITQSPKYLFRKEGQNVTLSCEQNLNHDAMYWYRQDPGQGLRLIYYSQIVNDFQKGDIAEGYSVSREKKESFPLTVTSAQKNPTAFYLCASMRDPSSYEQYFGPGTRLTVT.

The rearrangement uses TRBV12-3 or TRBV12-4 and TRBJ2-1; TRBD1 agrees at 10 bases. CDR3 length equals 12 residues. The V and J ends lost 5 bases and 15 bases, in that order; junction bases with no gene match: 7. CDR3 in amino acids: CASSRDRGEGFF. The DNA for the CDR3 is TGTGCCAGCAGTAGGGACAGGGGCGAGGGGTTCTTC.

J is TRBJ1-6 and V is TRBV28, with D possibly being TRBD1 (5 bases). This CDR3 comprises 12 residues. Germline CDR1 is MDHEN and CDR2 is SYDVKM. Trimming pared 10 bases from V and 9 bases from J, leaving 13 bases between. The CDR3, as DNA: TGTGCCACCAGCGGGGGGGGTTCACCCCTCCACTTT. Its translation: CATSGGGSPLHF.

This clone was counted a few times. The genes are TRBV2 and TRBJ1-5; D not resolved. Per germline, CDR1 SNHLY and CDR2 FYNNEI. The V gene lost 3 bases and the J gene lost 3 bases, with 9 bases spanning the gap. The CDR3 loop spans 14 amino acids. CDR3 region: CASSELQVNQPQHF. Written as DNA, the CDR3 is TGTGCCAGCAGTGAGTTGCAGGTCAATCAGCCCCAGCATTTT.

V gene TRBV7-8 combines with J gene TRBJ1-5; 9 positions match TRBD1. V shed 7 bases, J shed 12 bases, and the junction held 19 bases outside the gene matches. The CDR3 has 16 amino acids. Germline V lookup: CDR1 SGHVS, CDR2 FQNEAQ. The CDR3 sequence is CASTEVWGTGSVFQHF. In DNA, the CDR3 is TGTGCCAGCACGGAGGTATGGGGGACAGGGTCAGTTTTCCAGCATTTT. The entire variable domain, with the rest obtained from reference TRBV7-8 and TRBJ1-5, is as follows: GAGVSQSPRYKVAKRGQDVALRCDPISGHVSLFWYQQALGQGPEFLTYFQNEAQLDKSGLPSDRFFAERPEGSVSTLKIQRTQQEDSAVYLCASTEVWGTGSVFQHFGDGTRLSIL.

This clone was detected once. The chain is built from TRBV18 and TRBJ1-5, with 9 bases fitting TRBD1. The CDR3 spans 18 residues. The V gene end was trimmed by 3 bases and the J gene end by 0 bases; junction bases not matched to a gene: 9. Germline values: CDR1 KGHSH, CDR2 LQKENI. The CDR3 nucleotides read TGTGCCAGCTCACCTGTCCGGGACAGGGTTGATAGCAATCAGCCCCAGCATTTT. Translated: CASSPVRDRVDSNQPQHF.

This sequence joins TRBV2 and TRBJ2-1, with 7 bases that match TRBD2. The CDR3 extends over 16 amino acids. Per the germline V gene, CDR1 is SNHLY and CDR2 is FYNNEI. The J segment lost 7 bases and the V segment lost 4 bases, leaving 13 bases of the junction unmatched. The CDR3 sequence: CASSVYGGTIANEQFF. Written as DNA, the CDR3 is TGTGCCAGCAGTGTCTACGGGGGGACCATCGCGAATGAGCAGTTCTTC.